This T cell receptor beta chain was obtained from a study of T-cell reconstitution after alpha-beta-depleted transplantation in children (dated by TCRdb to about 2016). Regarding the study in general: Using TCR repertoire profiling, the study followed T-cell immune reconstitution in a quantitative way in children after TCRalphabeta/CD19-depleted allogeneic hematopoietic cell transplantation.

The treatment or condition label, read with the paper, signifies: allogeneic hematopoietic cell transplantation with graft depleted of TCRalphabeta T cells and CD19 B cells. The transplant recipients were children given TCRalphabeta/CD19-depleted allogeneic hematopoietic cell grafts. This clonotype was seen only a few times. Its antigen has not been determined. No base quality values were provided; no much bigger clone lies one nucleotide off. General findings and caveats noted by the study authors: In some patients, the high TCRbeta diversity seen at day 60 was put down to recipient T cells and intrathymic progenitors that had survived conditioning. The frequencies of hyperexpanded clones fell over the following months, and after one year, T-cell counts and TCRbeta diversity were mostly attributed to newly produced T cells. About two months after transplant, the apparently early recovery of alphabetaT-cell counts reportedly depended on just several hundred clones that had expanded rapidly and came from non-depleted graft cells.

Libraries were constructed by PCR. The instrument was an Illumina HiSeq 2500. Molecular barcoding was employed in the preparation of TCR libraries, with unique molecular identifiers being used to normalize TCRbeta repertoire quantification. In TCRdb, the public reads were trimmed at Q25 with fastp and aligned with MiXCR, with productive beta chains retained. Identical CDR3 proteins give one entry, which carries the most common genes and DNA. This sample is represented by more than 200,000 distinct CDR3 sequences; roughly 26% of them were singletons. Clones ranked in the top ten supply 2% to 3% of the sample. V and J are truncated by 5 bases and 5 bases respectively, leaving an intervening sequence of 21 bases. The CDR3 runs 16 residues from the cysteine to the phenylalanine. CDR3 DNA only is kept here, 48 bases in frame from base 1. The CDR1 and CDR2 encoded by the germline V gene are SGHDT and YYEEEE.

The clonotype was recovered from a girl aged 2 to 10 with Fanconi anemia, due to receive a stem cell transplant. This sequence uses TRBV5-6 and TRBJ2-3; a weak D assignment points to TRBD2 (5 bases agree). Source: PBMCs, taken before TCRalphabeta/CD19-depleted stem cell transplant. CDR3 protein: CASSPRPEGRRDTQYF. Read as DNA, the sequence is TGTGCCAGCAGTCCTCGCCCTGAGGGCCGCCGAGATACGCAGTATTTT.